Shown below are 26 T cell receptor beta chains from a single sample sequenced in a study of cytomegalovirus exposure and HLA in healthy donors. Only in-frame clones appear in the TCRdb table, and some are missing; sequencing was by immunoSEQ multiplex PCR. The top ten clones hold about 1.9% of a sample with over 150,000 clones, 86% of them seen once. Sequenced sample: PBMCs. The receptors were sampled from a human donor in good health.

About this clone: The germline gene is not matched at one end of the junction; a read error may be the cause. The chain uses TRBV7-7 and TRBJ2-5; the D call may be TRBD1 or TRBD2 (6 bases each). Germline CDR1 reads SSHAT; CDR2 reads FNYEAQ (reference sequence). This CDR3 is 15 amino acids long. In DNA form, the CDR3 reads TGTGCTAGCAGCTTAGGGGGGACAAGGGAAGAGACCCAGTACTTC. This sequence encodes CASSLGGTREETQYF.

V and J are TRBV5-8 and TRBJ1-2; TRBD1 agrees at 7 bases. V trimming: 6 bases; J trimming: 4 bases; junction bases outside the gene matches: 12. Germline V lookup: CDR1 SGHTS, CDR2 YDEGEE. This CDR3 is 15 amino acids long. This CDR3 reads CASNRRQGGIYGYTF. The CDR3 region has the DNA TGTGCCAGCAATAGGCGACAGGGAGGCATCTATGGCTACACCTTC.

The table lists this clone with a count of one. V gene TRBV13 combines with J gene TRBJ1-6, with D hard to call. Trimming left V 0 bases short and J 0 bases short, with 6 bases between. This CDR3 is 16 amino acids long. CDR1 is PRHDT, CDR2 FYEKMQ, per germline (reference sequence). The CDR3 here is CASSLGSSSYNSPLHF. The CDR3 DNA sequence: TGTGCCAGCAGCTTAGGGTCGAGCTCCTATAATTCACCCCTCCACTTT.

This clone was observed a single time. The chain is built from TRBV28 and TRBJ1-2; TRBD1 matches 7 bases. Germline V gene data show CDR1 as MDHEN and CDR2 as SYDVKM. Trimming cost V 6 bases and J 4 bases; bases outside gene matches: 8. The CDR3 extends over 14 amino acids. The CDR3 spells CASRSVGQSYGYTF. CDR3 bases: TGTGCCAGCAGATCCGTGGGACAGAGCTATGGCTACACCTTC.

This chain uses TRBV5-1 with TRBJ2-7; 7 positions agree with TRBD2. This CDR3 is built from 13 residues. CDR1 is SGHRS and CDR2 is YFSETQ in the germline V gene. J was trimmed by 0 bases and V by 3 bases; bases with no gene match: 0. The chain's CDR3 is CASSWTSSYEQYF. The CDR3 nucleotides read TGCGCCAGCAGCTGGACTAGCTCCTACGAGCAGTACTTC.

The gene calls are TRBV29-1 and TRBJ1-2; the D is unclear. Looked up from germline, CDR1 is SQVTM and CDR2 is ANQGSEA. CDR3 length: 13 residues. V lost 2 bases to trimming and J lost 8 bases, with 15 bases between them. The CDR3 coding sequence is TGCAGCGTTGAAAAGTCCGACTCGCGGGGCTACACCTTC. It specifies CSVEKSDSRGYTF.

The gene calls are TRBV7-2 and TRBJ1-2, with a tentative D call TRBD1 (5 bases). This CDR3 comprises 15 residues. Germline V CDR1 and CDR2: SGHTA, FQGNSA. V lost 0 bases, J lost 8 bases, and 16 bases lay in between. CDR3 sequence: CASSLASGGARGYTF. The CDR3 DNA follows: TGTGCCAGCAGCTTAGCGAGTGGAGGGGCTCGCGGCTACACCTTC.

V gene TRBV7-9 combines with J gene TRBJ1-5, with D perhaps matching TRBD1 (5 bases). Trimming took off 3 bases at V and 0 bases at J, with 12 bases between the two ends. The CDR3 extends over 16 amino acids. Germline-derived CDR1 and CDR2 are SEHNR and FQNEAQ (reference sequence). In DNA, the CDR3 is TGTGCCAGCAGCTTCGTGGGGCCAAATAGCAATCAGCCCCAGCATTTT. This codes for CASSFVGPNSNQPQHF.

The chain couples TRBV11-2 to TRBJ2-1, with 15 bases lining up with TRBD2. V lost 5 bases, J lost 5 bases, and 10 bases stayed unmatched. The CDR3 extends over 18 amino acids. The germline V gene has CDR1 SGHAT and CDR2 FQNNGV. The CDR3 here is CASSPPWTSGRAHNEQFF. The CDR3 DNA is TGTGCCAGCAGCCCACCGTGGACTAGCGGGAGGGCCCACAATGAGCAGTTCTTC.

CDR3 region: CASSQTGGADEKLFF. CDR3 sequence (DNA): TGTGCCAGCAGTCAGACAGGGGGCGCGGATGAAAAACTGTTTTTT. This chain uses TRBV2 with TRBJ1-4, with 10 positions matching TRBD1. In germline, CDR1 is SNHLY, CDR2 FYNNEI. The CDR3 spans 15 residues. J lost 6 bases, V lost 5 bases, and 6 bases had no gene match.

CDR3 coding DNA: TGTGCCAGCAGCGGACCGGGACAGGGAAATCAGCCCCAGCATTTT. Protein: CASSGPGQGNQPQHF. The chain uses TRBV9 and TRBJ1-5; 9 positions match TRBD1. Germline V CDR1 and CDR2: SGDLS, YYNGEE. V shed 3 bases and J 4 bases; nucleotides not matched to a gene: 5. The CDR3 is 15 residues long.

This chain uses TRBV6-5 with TRBJ1-1; D possibly corresponds to TRBD1 (5 bases). CDR3 length: 12 residues. Germline-derived CDR1 and CDR2 are MNHEY and SVGAGI. The ends were cut back, 11 bases at V and 1 base at J, with 11 bases in the middle. CDR3 nucleotides: TGTGCCGCCTCAAGGGGGAACACTGAAGCTTTCTTT. Amino acids: CAASRGNTEAFF.

This clone was seen only once. The chain links TRBV9 to TRBJ2-1, with TRBD2 matching 9 bases. CDR1 is SGDLS, CDR2 YYNGEE, per germline. The CDR3 consists of 16 residues. V shed 3 bases and J 6 bases; nucleotides not matched to a gene: 10. CDR3 sequence (DNA): TGTGCCAGCAGCGCATTATCTAGCGGGATGGTCAATGAGCAGTTCTTC. Protein sequence: CASSALSSGMVNEQFF.

The chain is built from TRBV7-3 and TRBJ1-1, with 7 bases that match TRBD1. The CDR3 spans 13 residues. Germline V gives CDR1 SGHTA, CDR2 FQGTGA. V dropped 4 bases and J dropped 7; count of bases not matched to a gene: 6. The CDR3: CASSSDRSLEAFF. For the CDR3, the DNA is TGTGCCAGCAGCTCGGACAGGAGCCTTGAAGCTTTCTTT.

The CDR3 DNA reads TGTGCCAGCAGCGTAGTAGCGGGAGGGCCGGAAGAGACCCAGTACTTC. Residues: CASSVVAGGPEETQYF. The chain joins TRBV9 to TRBJ2-5, with 11 nucleotides matching TRBD2. The trim removed 0 bases at V and 3 bases at J, leaving 4 bases unmatched. The CDR3 is 16 residues long. Germline CDR1 SGDLS, CDR2 YYNGEE.

The chain has TRBV7-9 and TRBJ2-5; 9 positions agree with TRBD1. In germline, CDR1 is SEHNR, CDR2 FQNEAQ (reference sequence). This CDR3 has 14 residues. The J segment lost 5 bases and the V segment lost 5 bases, leaving 6 bases of the junction unmatched. In DNA, the CDR3 is TGTGCCAGCAGCCCTGGGGGACAGGGCGAGACCCAGTACTTC. Protein sequence: CASSPGGQGETQYF.

The chain links TRBV9 to TRBJ2-5, with 7 bases fitting TRBD2. V lost 3 bases, J lost 2 bases, and 4 bases stayed unmatched. The CDR3 has 14 residues. CDR1 SGDLS and CDR2 YYNGEE come from the germline V gene. The CDR3 DNA reads TGTGCCAGCAGCGATACTAGCGCGCAAGAGACCCAGTACTTC. It translates to CASSDTSAQETQYF.

The V and J genes are TRBV10-2 and TRBJ1-2; D gene unclear. CDR1 and CDR2 from the germline V gene are WSHSY and SAAADI. The CDR3 loop spans 16 amino acids. The V end was cut by 7 bases, the J end by 0 bases, with 18 bases between. The CDR3 here is CASMNPLIRANYGYTF. CDR3 in DNA: TGCGCCAGCATGAACCCCCTTATACGAGCTAACTATGGCTACACCTTC.

V usage is TRBV15 and J usage is TRBJ1-1, with 7 positions matching TRBD1. In germline, CDR1 is LNHNV, CDR2 YYDKDF (reference sequence). The CDR3 runs to 14 residues. J gave up 4 bases and V 3 bases, and 5 bases lay outside the gene matches. The CDR3 DNA reads TGTGCCACCAGCAGTTTTCAGGGGGGCACTGAAGCTTTCTTT. It encodes CATSSFQGGTEAFF.

The count of this clone is one. The chain recombines TRBV6-5 with TRBJ2-5; 7 positions agree with TRBD1. Per the germline V gene, CDR1 is MNHEY and CDR2 is SVGAGI. The CDR3 spans 15 residues. Trimming took 6 bases from V and 1 from J; bases not matched to a gene: 8. The CDR3 protein is CASSRNRGLQETQYF. CDR3 coding DNA: TGTGCCAGCAGCCGAAACAGGGGTCTCCAAGAGACCCAGTACTTC.

V is TRBV11-3 and J is TRBJ2-2; D perhaps matches TRBD1 (6 bases). The length of the CDR3 is 15 residues. The V gene lost 6 bases and the J gene lost 1 base, with 12 bases spanning the gap. Germline values: CDR1 SGHNT, CDR2 YENEEA. The CDR3, as DNA: TGTGCCAGCAGTGGAGAGACAGGGAACACCGGGGAGCTGTTTTTT. It specifies CASSGETGNTGELFF.

V usage is TRBV4-2 and J usage is TRBJ2-6; tentative D call: TRBD1 (5 bases). This CDR3 region has 22 residues. Per germline, CDR1 LGHNA and CDR2 YNFKEQ. The V and J ends lost 4 bases and 0 bases respectively, with 28 bases between them. CDR3 coding DNA: TGTGCCAGCAGCCGAAAACCAACAGGCGTCCGTGGACCTTCCTCTGGGGCCAACGTCCTGACTTTC. It translates to CASSRKPTGVRGPSSGANVLTF.

V gene TRBV6-7 combines with J gene TRBJ2-3; 8 bases match TRBD2. TRBV6-7 is marked as an open reading frame, function uncertain. The J segment lost 4 bases and the V segment lost 5 bases, leaving 11 bases of the junction unmatched. The CDR3 is 16 amino acids. This chain's CDR3 is CASSTRPGTRADTQYF. The CDR3 bases are TGTGCCAGCAGTACCCGTCCCGGGACTAGGGCAGATACGCAGTATTTT.

In this sample, this clone turned up once. The V and J genes are TRBV28 and TRBJ2-1; possible D gene TRBD1, 6 bases. The germline CDR1 and CDR2 sequences are MDHEN and SYDVKM. The CDR3 extends over 15 amino acids. The ends were cut back, 3 bases at V and 1 base at J, with 10 bases in the middle. The CDR3 region is CASSFRGKSYNEQFF. CDR3 coding DNA: TGTGCCAGCAGTTTTAGGGGGAAATCCTACAATGAGCAGTTCTTC.

To note about this clone: A much larger clone sits a single nucleotide away, making a read error possible. The CDR3 spells CASRRQENTEAFF. Written as DNA, the CDR3 is TGTGCCAGCAGACGACAGGAGAACACTGAAGCTTTCTTT. V gene TRBV6-5 combines with J gene TRBJ1-1; D might be TRBD1 (6 bases). The CDR3 contains 13 residues. Trimming cost V 6 bases and J 1 base, with 9 bases left between them. Looked up from germline, CDR1 is MNHEY and CDR2 is SVGAGI.

As to this clone: One end of the junction varies from germline; a read error may be responsible. V and J are TRBV5-1 and TRBJ2-7; D ambiguous. The CDR3 is 13 amino acids. Germline V gene sequence: CDR1 SGHRS, CDR2 YFSETQ. The CDR3 sequence: CASSLDEVQEQYF. As DNA, the CDR3 is TGCGCCAGCAGTTTGGACGAGGTACAAGAGCAGTACTTC.